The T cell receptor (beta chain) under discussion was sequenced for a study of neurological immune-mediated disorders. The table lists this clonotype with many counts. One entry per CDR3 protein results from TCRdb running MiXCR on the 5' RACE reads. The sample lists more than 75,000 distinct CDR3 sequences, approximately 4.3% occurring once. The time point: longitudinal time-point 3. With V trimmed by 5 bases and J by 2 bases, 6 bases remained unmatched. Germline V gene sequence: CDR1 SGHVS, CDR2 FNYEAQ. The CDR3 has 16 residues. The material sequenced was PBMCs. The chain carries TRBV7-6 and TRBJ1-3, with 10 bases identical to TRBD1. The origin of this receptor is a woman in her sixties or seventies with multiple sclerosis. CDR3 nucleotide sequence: TGTGCCAGCAGCCCCAGACAGGGGGCTACTGGAAACACCATATATTTT. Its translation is CASSPRQGATGNTIYF.